This T cell receptor beta chain was documented in a study of blood T cell repertoires in COVID-19. Original handling: The assay estimated nucleated cells by amplifying reference gene primers. Measured with immunoSEQ multiplex PCR; TCRdb has only the in-frame clones, and not every one. V, J and clone size derive from that table, while D and trimming were established from the DNA sequence. The sample includes roughly 310,000 clones, around 90% of them seen just once. Concerning this clone: A junction end diverges from the germline sequence, so it may reflect a read error.

Everyone who took part was roughly 18 to 89 years old, and they came from about two dozen US areas. Membership in each cohort depended on participant-reported clinical history. In germline, CDR1 is SNHLY, CDR2 FYNNEI. CDR3 length: 14 amino acids. Material: PBMCs or T cells enriched from blood (not recorded which). The source is a man in his sixties who had recovered from COVID-19. The chain carries TRBV2 and TRBJ2-7; tentatively, D is TRBD2 (6 bases). The CDR3 sequence is CASSPGAESGGKSF. CDR3 nucleotide sequence: TGTGCCAGCAGTCCGGGTGCGGAGAGTGGGGGGAAAAGCTTC.